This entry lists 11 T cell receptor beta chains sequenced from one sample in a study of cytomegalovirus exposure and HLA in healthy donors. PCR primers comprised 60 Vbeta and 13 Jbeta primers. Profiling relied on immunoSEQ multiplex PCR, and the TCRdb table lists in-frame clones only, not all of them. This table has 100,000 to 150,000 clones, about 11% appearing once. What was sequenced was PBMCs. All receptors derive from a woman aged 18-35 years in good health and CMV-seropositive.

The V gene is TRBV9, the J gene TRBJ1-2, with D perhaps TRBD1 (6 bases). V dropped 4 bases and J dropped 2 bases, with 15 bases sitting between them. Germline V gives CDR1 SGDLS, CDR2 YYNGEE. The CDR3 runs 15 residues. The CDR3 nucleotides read TGTGCCAGCAGCCCAGGAGGACAGTCAAACTATGGCTACACCTTC. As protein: CASSPGGQSNYGYTF.

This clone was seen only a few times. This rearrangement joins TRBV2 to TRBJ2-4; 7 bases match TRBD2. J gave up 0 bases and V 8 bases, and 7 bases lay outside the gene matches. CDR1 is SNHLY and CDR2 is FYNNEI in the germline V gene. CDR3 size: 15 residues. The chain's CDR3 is CASGGGDIAKNIQYF. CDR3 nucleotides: TGTGCCAGCGGGGGGGGTGACATAGCCAAAAACATTCAGTACTTC.

CDR3: CASSLSTFF. CDR3 bases: TGTGCCAGCAGCTTGTCAACTTTCTTT. The V call is TRBV5-8, the J call TRBJ1-1; D gene unclear. The CDR3 is 9 amino acids. V lost 1 base to trimming and J lost 12 bases, with 4 bases between them. The V gene's germline CDR1 is SGHTS and CDR2 YDEGEE.

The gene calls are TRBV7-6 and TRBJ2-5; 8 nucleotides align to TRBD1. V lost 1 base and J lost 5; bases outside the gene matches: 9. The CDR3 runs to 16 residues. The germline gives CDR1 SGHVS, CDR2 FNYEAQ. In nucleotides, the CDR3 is TGTGCCAGCAGCTTAGGAAGGTCAGGGGGCATGGAGACCCAGTACTTC. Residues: CASSLGRSGGMETQYF.

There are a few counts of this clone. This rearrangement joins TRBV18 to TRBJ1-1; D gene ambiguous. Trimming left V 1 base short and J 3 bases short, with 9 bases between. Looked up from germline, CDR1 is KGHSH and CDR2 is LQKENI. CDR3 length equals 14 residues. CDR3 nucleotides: TGTGCCAGCTCACCACGGGGAGGTGACACTGAAGCTTTCTTT. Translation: CASSPRGGDTEAFF.

The DNA for the CDR3 is TGTGCCAGCAGCTTCTCGTGGGCGCTAGACAGGGAAAATGAGCAGTTCTTC. Translation gives CASSFSWALDRENEQFF. The rearrangement joins TRBV5-8 to TRBJ2-1, with 7 bases matching TRBD1. V lost 2 bases and J lost 7; bases outside the gene matches: 15. The CDR3 is 17 residues long. Per the germline V gene, CDR1 is SGHTS and CDR2 is YDEGEE.

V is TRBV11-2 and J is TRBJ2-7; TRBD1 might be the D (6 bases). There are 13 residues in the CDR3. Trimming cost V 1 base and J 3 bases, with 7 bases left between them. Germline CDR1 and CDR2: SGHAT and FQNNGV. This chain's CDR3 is CASSLGDNYEQYF. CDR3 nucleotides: TGTGCCAGCAGCTTAGGGGACAACTACGAGCAGTACTTC. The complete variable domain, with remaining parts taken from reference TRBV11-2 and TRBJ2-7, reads EAGVAQSPRYKIIEKRQSVAFWCNPISGHATLYWYQQILGQGPKLLIQFQNNGVVDDSQLPKDRFSAERLKGVDSTLKIQPAKLEDSAVYLCASSLGDNYEQYFGPGTRLTVT.

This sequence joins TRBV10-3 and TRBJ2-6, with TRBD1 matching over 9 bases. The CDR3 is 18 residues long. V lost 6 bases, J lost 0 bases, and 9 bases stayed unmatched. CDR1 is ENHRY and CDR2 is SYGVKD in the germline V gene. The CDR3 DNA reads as TGTGCCATCAGCTTGACAGGGGGACTTAGCTCTGGGGCCAACGTCCTGACTTTC. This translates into CAISLTGGLSSGANVLTF.

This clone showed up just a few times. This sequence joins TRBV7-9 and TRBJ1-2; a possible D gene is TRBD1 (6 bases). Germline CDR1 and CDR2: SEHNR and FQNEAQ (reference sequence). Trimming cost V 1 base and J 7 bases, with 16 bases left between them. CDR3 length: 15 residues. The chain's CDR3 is CASSLVQQGWGGYTF. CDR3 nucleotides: TGTGCCAGCAGCTTAGTTCAACAGGGTTGGGGTGGCTACACCTTC.

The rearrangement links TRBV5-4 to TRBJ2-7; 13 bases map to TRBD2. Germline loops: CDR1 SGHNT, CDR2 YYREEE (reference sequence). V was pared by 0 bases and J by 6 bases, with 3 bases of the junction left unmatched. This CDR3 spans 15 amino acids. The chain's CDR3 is CASSLGGTSGTEQYF. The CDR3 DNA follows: TGTGCCAGCAGCTTGGGGGGGACTAGCGGGACCGAGCAGTACTTC.

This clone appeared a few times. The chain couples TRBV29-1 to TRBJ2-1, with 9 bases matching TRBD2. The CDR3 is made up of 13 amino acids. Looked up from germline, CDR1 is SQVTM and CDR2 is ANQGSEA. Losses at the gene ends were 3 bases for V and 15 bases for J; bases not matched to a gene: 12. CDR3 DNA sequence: TGCAGCGTTGAGAATATAGCGGGAGTTACTCGGTTCTTC. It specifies CSVENIAGVTRFF.